The rows below give T cell receptor beta chains drawn from one sample of a study of graft-versus-host responses after intestinal transplantation. These receptors lack a known antigen. The data were produced by immunoSEQ multiplex PCR, yet TCRdb's version contains in-frame clones alone and is incomplete. The repertoire includes roughly 92,000 clones, 85% to 90% of them detected once, and 0.11% sits in the top ten. This sample comprised unstimulated CD4+ T cells sorted from spleen or lymph node cells, obtained before intestinal transplant. The receptors here all came from a human donor who received an intestinal transplant. The conserved cysteine and the conserved F or W are not part of the CDR3 here.

J gene | V gene | CDR3 protein
TRBJ1-1 | TRBV7-9 | ASSLAAGAPEAF
TRBJ2-3 | TRBV10-1 | ASSFGAGADTQY
TRBJ1-5 | TRBV4-1 | ASSQGTGSGNQPQH
TRBJ1-5 | TRBV11-2 | ASSQTMTGDQPQH
TRBJ2-3 | TRBV10-1 | ASSGVGLTDTQY
TRBJ1-3 | TRBV25-1 | ASSEYGDSGNTIY
TRBJ2-5 | TRBV7-2 | ASSWERPGGSQY
TRBJ1-5 | TRBV6-6 | ASMGRGDQPQH
TRBJ2-6 | TRBV7-7 | ASSLGGTGANVLT
TRBJ1-5 | TRBV10-2 | ASRSGTGAGQPQH
TRBJ2-7 | TRBV27 | ASSPLAGGYEQY
TRBJ2-3 | TRBV5-1 | ASSWGTVFLSTDTQY
TRBJ2-7 | TRBV9 | ASSVGGGWTREQY
TRBJ2-7 | TRBV5-4 | ASSLAGTSMDEQY
TRBJ1-2 | TRBV6-5 | ASSYSSGASYGYT
TRBJ1-1 | TRBV7-9 | ASRSQGGEKNTEAF
TRBJ1-1 | TRBV5-1 | ASSPRVANTEAF
TRBJ1-5 | TRBV19 | ASKREAVSNQPQH
TRBJ2-7 | TRBV6-5 | ASSAQGYEQY
TRBJ2-1 | TRBV7-9 | ASSGRGGREQF
TRBJ1-2 | TRBV27 | ASSQGQAYYGYT
TRBJ1-2 | TRBV7-9 | ASSLVGGIYGYT
TRBJ2-3 | TRBV7-9 | ASSTTGGPDTQY
TRBJ1-2 | TRBV6-6 | ASSYGTGGNGGYT
TRBJ1-4 | TRBV10-2 | ASRSGTANEKLF
TRBJ2-1 | TRBV5-1 | ASSFTGGFNEQF
TRBJ2-2 | TRBV29-1 | SVATGGPNTGELF
TRBJ2-1 | TRBV9 | ASSGLAGGAYEQF
TRBJ1-4 | TRBV10-3 | ASGQTANEKLF
TRBJ1-6 | TRBV6-5 | ASSYEVGPLH
TRBJ2-1 | TRBV5-1 | ASSLAGPTYNEQF
TRBJ1-1 | TRBV7-9 | ASSLLELNTEAF
TRBJ2-7 | TRBV5-6 | ASSSQRGTYEQY
TRBJ2-7 | TRBV7-3 | ASSLVSGVGYEQY
TRBJ2-5 | TRBV4-1 | ASSETSGGLQETQY
TRBJ2-1 | TRBV10-1 | ASSDSVWGEQF
TRBJ2-2 | TRBV5-6 | ASSSNGAHPGVGELF
TRBJ1-3 | TRBV7-9 | ASSEGAPGNTIY
TRBJ2-1 | TRBV19 | ASRVTAHSYNEQF
TRBJ1-4 | TRBV12-5 | ASGTRTEKLF
TRBJ2-7 | TRBV2 | ASRGPSYEQY
TRBJ1-2 | TRBV6-5 | ASRRAGGLGYGYT
TRBJ2-2 | TRBV6-1 | ASHRLAVNTGELF
TRBJ1-1 | TRBV5-1 | ASSSGRDTEAF
TRBJ2-5 | TRBV5-1 | ASSLFSQETQY
TRBJ1-1 | TRBV7-9 | ASSPHDSANTEAF
TRBJ1-3 | TRBV6-5 | ASSFFGSGNTIY
TRBJ2-7 | TRBV2 | ASGQASGGHEQY
TRBJ2-2 | TRBV30 | AWTPRHANTGELF